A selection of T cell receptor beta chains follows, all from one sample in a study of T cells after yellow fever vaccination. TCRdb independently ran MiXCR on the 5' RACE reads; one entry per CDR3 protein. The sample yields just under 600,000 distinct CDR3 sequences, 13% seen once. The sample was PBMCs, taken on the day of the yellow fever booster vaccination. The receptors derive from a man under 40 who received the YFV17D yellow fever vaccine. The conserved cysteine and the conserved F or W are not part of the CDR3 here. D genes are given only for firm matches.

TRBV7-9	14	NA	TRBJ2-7	ASSFHLKGGSYEQY
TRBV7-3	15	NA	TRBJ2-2	ASSAGALNPNTGELF
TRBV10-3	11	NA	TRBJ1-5	AIAQGANQPQH
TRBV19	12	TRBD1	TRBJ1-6	ASSTGQYNSPLH
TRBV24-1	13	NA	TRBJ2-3	ATSDAGPEGDTQY
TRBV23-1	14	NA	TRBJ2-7	ASSQSRRGSDYEQY
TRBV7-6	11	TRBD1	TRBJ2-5	ASTQWDSKTQY
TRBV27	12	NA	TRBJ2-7	ASTSLGGPYEQY
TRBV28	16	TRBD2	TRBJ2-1	ASSGLAGGRGSYNEQF
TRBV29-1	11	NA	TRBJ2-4	STRAGDTSIQY
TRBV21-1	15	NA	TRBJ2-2	AMAQRTGGVSTGELF
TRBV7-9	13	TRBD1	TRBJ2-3	ASSQGQVLGDTQY
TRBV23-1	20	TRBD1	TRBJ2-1	ASSQPAPRTGSFPSSYNEQF
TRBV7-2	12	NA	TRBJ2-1	ASSLSRSYNEQF
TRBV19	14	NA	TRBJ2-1	ASSIRSVLGGPKQF
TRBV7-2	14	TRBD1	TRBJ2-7	ASSLGTGGAPYEQY
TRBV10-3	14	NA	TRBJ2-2	AISESLLQNTGELF
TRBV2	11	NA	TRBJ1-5	ASSEDDSQPQH
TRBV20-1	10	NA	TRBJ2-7	SAMGRRYEQY
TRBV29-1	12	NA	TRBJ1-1	SVEDPGVHTEAF
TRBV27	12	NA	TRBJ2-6	ASSELSGANVLT
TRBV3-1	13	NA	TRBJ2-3	ASSQEFWATDTQY
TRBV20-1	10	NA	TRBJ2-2	SASRNPGELF
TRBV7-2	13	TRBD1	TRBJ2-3	ASSPQTGWTDTQY
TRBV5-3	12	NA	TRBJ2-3	ARSLGGKPDTQY
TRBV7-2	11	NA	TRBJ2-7	ASSPKGSYEQY
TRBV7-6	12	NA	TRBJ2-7	ASSRTGIGFEQY